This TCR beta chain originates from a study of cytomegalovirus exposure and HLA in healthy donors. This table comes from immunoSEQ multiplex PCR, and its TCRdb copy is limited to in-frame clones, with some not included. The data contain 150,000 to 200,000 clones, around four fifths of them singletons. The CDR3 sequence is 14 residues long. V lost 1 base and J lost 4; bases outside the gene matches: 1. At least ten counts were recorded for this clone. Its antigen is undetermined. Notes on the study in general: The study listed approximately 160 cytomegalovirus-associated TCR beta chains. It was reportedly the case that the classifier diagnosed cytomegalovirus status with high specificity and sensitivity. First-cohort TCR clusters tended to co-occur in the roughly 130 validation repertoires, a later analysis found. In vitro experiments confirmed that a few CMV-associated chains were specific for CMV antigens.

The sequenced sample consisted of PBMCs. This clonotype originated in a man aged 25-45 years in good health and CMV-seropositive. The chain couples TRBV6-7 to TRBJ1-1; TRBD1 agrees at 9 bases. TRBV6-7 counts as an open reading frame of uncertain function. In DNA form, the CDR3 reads TGTGCCAGCAGTTACTTGACAGGGGGCACTGAAGCTTTCTTT. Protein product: CASSYLTGGTEAFF.